A selection of T cell receptor beta chains follows, all from one sample in a study of blood T cell repertoires in COVID-19. Sequenced by immunoSEQ multiplex PCR; TCRdb stores in-frame clones only, minus some. The sample contains 210,000 or so clones, over 80% of which appear only once. Sequencing was done on a sample of PBMCs or T cells enriched from blood (not recorded which). Source of these receptors: a woman aged 25 to 39 who had been exposed to COVID-19. CDR3s include the opening cysteine and the closing phenylalanine or tryptophan. A D gene is named only where the DNA matches it firmly. The size entry is marked missing in some rows and otherwise reads once, few, many or a size class.

size: once
V: TRBV7-2
D: TRBD2
J: TRBJ2-7
DNA: TGTGCCAGCAGCCCAACTAGCGGTTCCTACGAGCAGTACTTC
CDR3: CASSPTSGSYEQYF

size: -
V: TRBV15
D: -
J: TRBJ1-3
DNA: TGTGCCACCAGCAGAGAACAGGTTTTCTCTGGAAACACCATATATTTT
CDR3: CATSREQVFSGNTIYF

size: once
V: TRBV5-1
D: -
J: TRBJ2-5
DNA: TGCGCCAGCAGCTTCCAGGGGACGGATGAGACCCAGTACTTC
CDR3: CASSFQGTDETQYF

size: few
V: TRBV4-1
D: TRBD1
J: TRBJ1-5
DNA: TGCGCCAGCAGCCAAGATTTACAGGTGACAGGGCTCCAGCATTTT
CDR3: CASSQDLQVTGLQHF

size: -
V: TRBV9
D: -
J: TRBJ1-4
DNA: TGTGCCAGCAGCGCACAGGCGGCTAATGAAAAACTGTTTTTT
CDR3: CASSAQAANEKLFF

size: -
V: TRBV9
D: TRBD1
J: TRBJ1-2
DNA: TGTGCCAGCAGCGGATCCCAGACAGGGGAGAACTATGGCTACACCTTC
CDR3: CASSGSQTGENYGYTF

size: -
V: TRBV15
D: -
J: TRBJ2-3
DNA: TGTGCCACCAGCCCCTCAAACAGGGCCAGCACAGATACGCAGTATTTT
CDR3: CATSPSNRASTDTQYF

size: -
V: TRBV4-2
D: -
J: TRBJ2-2
DNA: TGTGCCAGCAGCCAAGTCAGCCTAGCGCCCCGAGGCACCGGGGAGCTGTTTTTT
CDR3: CASSQVSLAPRGTGELFF

size: -
V: TRBV6-1
D: -
J: TRBJ1-1
DNA: TGTGCCAGCAGTGAAACTAGGGGGGGCACTGAAGCTTTCTTT
CDR3: CASSETRGGTEAFF

size: few
V: TRBV6-6
D: TRBD1
J: TRBJ1-2
DNA: TGTGCCAGCAGTTACCCCGGACAGGAAGTACGAGGCTACACCTTC
CDR3: CASSYPGQEVRGYTF